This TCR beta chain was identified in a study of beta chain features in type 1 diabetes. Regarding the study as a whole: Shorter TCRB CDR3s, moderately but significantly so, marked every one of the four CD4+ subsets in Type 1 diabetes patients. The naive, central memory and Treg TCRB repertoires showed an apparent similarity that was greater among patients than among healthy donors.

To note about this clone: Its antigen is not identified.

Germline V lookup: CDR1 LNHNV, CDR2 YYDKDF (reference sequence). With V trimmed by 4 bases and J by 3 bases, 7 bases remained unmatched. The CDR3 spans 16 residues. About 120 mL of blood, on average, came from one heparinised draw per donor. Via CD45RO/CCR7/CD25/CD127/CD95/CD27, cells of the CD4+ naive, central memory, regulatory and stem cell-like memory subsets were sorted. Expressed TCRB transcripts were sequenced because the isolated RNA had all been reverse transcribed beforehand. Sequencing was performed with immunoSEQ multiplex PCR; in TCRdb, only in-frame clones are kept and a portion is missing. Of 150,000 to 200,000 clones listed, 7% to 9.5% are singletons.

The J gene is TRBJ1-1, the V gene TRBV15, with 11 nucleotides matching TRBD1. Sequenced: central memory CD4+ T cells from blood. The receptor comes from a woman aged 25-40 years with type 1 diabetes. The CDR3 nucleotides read TGTGCCACCAGCACAGGACAGGGGGCATCGTACACTGAAGCTTTCTTT. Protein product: CATSTGQGASYTEAFF.